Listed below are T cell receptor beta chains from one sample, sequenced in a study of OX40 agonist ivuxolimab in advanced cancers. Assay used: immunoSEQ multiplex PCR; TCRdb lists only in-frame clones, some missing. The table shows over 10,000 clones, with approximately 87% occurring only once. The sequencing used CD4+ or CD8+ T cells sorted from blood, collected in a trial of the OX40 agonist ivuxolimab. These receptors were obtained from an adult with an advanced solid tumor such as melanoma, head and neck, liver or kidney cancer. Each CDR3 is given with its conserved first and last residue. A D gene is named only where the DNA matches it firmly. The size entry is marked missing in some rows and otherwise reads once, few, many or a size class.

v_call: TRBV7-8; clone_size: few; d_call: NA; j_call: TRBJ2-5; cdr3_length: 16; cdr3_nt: TGTGCCAGCAGCCTCCGGCTCCAGGGGACCCAAGAGACCCAGTACTTC; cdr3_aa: CASSLRLQGTQETQYF
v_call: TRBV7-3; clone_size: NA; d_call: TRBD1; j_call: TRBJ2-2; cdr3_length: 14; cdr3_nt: TGTGCCAGCAGCCCGACAGGGGTCACCGGGGAGCTGTTTTTT; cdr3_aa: CASSPTGVTGELFF
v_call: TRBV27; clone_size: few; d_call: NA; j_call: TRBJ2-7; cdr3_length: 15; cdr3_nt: TGTGCCAGCAGTTTGTCTTGGGCAGGGACCTACGAGCAGTACTTC; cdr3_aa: CASSLSWAGTYEQYF
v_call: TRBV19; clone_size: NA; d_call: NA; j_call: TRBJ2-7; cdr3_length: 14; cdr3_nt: TGTGCCAGTAGTTACCGGGACACAACCTACGAGCAGTACTTC; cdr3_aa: CASSYRDTTYEQYF
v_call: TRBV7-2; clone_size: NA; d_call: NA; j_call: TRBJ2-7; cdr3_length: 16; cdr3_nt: TGTGCCAGCAGCTTAGTCTTCGCACAGGGACCCGGGGAGCAGTACTTC; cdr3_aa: CASSLVFAQGPGEQYF
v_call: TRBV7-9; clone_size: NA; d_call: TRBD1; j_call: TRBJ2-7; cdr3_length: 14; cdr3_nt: TGTGCCAGCAGCTTAGCCCTGACAGGGCGCGAGCAGTACTTC; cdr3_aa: CASSLALTGREQYF
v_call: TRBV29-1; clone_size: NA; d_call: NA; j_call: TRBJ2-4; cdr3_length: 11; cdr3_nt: TGCAGCGTTGTAGAAGGGAACATTCAGTACTTC; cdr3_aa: CSVVEGNIQYF
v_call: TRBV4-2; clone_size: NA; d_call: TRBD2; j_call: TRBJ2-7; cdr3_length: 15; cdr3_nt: TGTGCCAGCAGCCAGCCTAGCGGCTCCTCCTACGAGCAGTACTTC; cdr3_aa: CASSQPSGSSYEQYF
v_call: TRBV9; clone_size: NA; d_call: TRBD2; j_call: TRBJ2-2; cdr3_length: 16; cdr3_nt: TGTGCCAGCAGCGCCCTTAGCGGGACGAACACCGGGGAGCTGTTTTTT; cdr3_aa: CASSALSGTNTGELFF
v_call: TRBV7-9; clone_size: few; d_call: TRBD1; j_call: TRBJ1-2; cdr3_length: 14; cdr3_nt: TGTGCCAGCAGCTTCGCGACAGGGGCCTATGGCTACACCTTC; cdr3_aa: CASSFATGAYGYTF
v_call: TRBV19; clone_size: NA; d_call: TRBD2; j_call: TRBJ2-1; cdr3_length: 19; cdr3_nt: TGTGCCAGTAGTATAGAGGGGCGGGAGGGCGTCTCCCTTTACAATGAGCAGTTCTTC; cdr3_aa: CASSIEGREGVSLYNEQFF
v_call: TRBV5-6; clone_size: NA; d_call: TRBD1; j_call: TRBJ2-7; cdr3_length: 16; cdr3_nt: TGTGCCAGCAGCCCCCGGCCGGGACAGCCCCCTCACGAGCAGTACTTC; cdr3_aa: CASSPRPGQPPHEQYF
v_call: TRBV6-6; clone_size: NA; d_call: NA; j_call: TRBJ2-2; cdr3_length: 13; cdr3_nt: TGTGCCAGCAGTTACACGAACACCGGGGAGCTGTTTTTT; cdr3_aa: CASSYTNTGELFF
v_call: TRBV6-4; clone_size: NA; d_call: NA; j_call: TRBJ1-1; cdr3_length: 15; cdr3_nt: TGTGCCAGCAGTGAGGCAGGGGAAAGTAACACTGAAGCTTTCTTT; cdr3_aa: CASSEAGESNTEAFF
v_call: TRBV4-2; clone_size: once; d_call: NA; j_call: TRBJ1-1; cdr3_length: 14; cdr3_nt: TGTGCCAGCAGCCAAGAGTCAGGTGTCGATGAAGCTTTCTTT; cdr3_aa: CASSQESGVDEAFF
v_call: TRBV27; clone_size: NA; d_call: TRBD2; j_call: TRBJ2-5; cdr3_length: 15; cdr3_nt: TGTGCCAGCAACCTAGCGGGAGGGGGGGGAGAGACCCAGTACTTC; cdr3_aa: CASNLAGGGGETQYF
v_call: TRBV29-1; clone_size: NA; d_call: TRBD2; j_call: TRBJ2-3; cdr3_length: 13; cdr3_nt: TGCAGCGGTGTGGGCGGGAGCGTAGATACGCAGTATTTT; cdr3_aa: CSGVGGSVDTQYF
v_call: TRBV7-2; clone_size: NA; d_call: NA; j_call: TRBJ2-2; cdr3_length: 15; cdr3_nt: TGTGCCAGCAGCTTATTGGGAGTTTACGCCGGGGAGCTGTTTTTT; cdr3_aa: CASSLLGVYAGELFF
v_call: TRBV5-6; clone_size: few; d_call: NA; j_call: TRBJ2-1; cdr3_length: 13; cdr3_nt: TGTGCCAGCAGCTTGCCCCGGGGCCTTGAGCAGTTCTTC; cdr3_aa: CASSLPRGLEQFF
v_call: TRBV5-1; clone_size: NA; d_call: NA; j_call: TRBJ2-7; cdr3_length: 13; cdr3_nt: TGCGCCAGCAGACCCCAGGGGGGCTACGAGCAGTACTTC; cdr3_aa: CASRPQGGYEQYF
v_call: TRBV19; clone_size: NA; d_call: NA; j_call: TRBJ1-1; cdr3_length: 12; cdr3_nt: TGTGCCAGTACCTCCCACGACAGCAAAGCTTTCTTT; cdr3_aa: CASTSHDSKAFF
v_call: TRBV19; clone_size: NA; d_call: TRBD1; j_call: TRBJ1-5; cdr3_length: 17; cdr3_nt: TGTGCCAGTAGTCCCGACAGGGCCTGGGGGAGCAATCAGCCCCAGCATTTT; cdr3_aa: CASSPDRAWGSNQPQHF
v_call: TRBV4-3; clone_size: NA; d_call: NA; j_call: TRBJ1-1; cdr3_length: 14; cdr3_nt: TGCGCCAGCAGCCAAGTTAGGTTCGACACTGAAGCTTTCTTT; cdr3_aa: CASSQVRFDTEAFF
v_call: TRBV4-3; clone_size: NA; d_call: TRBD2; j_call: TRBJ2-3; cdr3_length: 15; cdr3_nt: TGCGCCAGCAGCCCGACTAGCGGGAGTACAGATACGCAGTATTTT; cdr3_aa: CASSPTSGSTDTQYF
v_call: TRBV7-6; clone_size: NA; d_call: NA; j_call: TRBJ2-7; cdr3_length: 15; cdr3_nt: TGTGCCAGCAGCTTAGAGGCTGCGAGCTCCTACGAGCAGTACTTC; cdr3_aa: CASSLEAASSYEQYF
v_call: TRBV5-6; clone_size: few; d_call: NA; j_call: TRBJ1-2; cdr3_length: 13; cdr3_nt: TGTGCCAGCAGCTCGGGTTGGAGGGGGAACTACACCTTC; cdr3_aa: CASSSGWRGNYTF
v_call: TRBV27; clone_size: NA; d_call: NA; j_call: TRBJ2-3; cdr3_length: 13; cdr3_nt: TGTGCCAGCAGTTTCGGACGAATAGATACGCAGTATTTT; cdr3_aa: CASSFGRIDTQYF
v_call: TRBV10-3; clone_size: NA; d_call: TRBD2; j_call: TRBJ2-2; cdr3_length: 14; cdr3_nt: TGTGCCATCCAGGCGGGAGTCAACACCGGGGAGCTGTTTTTT; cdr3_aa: CAIQAGVNTGELFF
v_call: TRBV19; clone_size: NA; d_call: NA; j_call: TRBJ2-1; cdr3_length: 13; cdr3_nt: TGTGCCAGTAGTATTCAGGGGTACAATGAGCAGTTCTTC; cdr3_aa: CASSIQGYNEQFF
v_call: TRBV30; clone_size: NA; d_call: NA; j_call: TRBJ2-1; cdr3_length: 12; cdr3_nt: TGTGCCTGGAGTGGGAGAAGTCACGAGCAGTTCTTC; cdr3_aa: CAWSGRSHEQFF
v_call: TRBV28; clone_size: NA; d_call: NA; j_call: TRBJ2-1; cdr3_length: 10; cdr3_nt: TGTGCCAGCAAGGGGTATGAGCAGTTCTTC; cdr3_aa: CASKGYEQFF
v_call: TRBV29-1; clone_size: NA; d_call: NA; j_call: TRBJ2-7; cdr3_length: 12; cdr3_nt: TGCAGCGTTGTGGCAGGGGGGAACGAGCAGTACTTC; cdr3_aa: CSVVAGGNEQYF
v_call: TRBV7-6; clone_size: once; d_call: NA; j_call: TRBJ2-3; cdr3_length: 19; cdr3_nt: TGTGCCAGCAGCTTAGCCCCTCTGCGACAAAGCTCTAGCACAGATACGCAGTATTTT; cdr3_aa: CASSLAPLRQSSSTDTQYF
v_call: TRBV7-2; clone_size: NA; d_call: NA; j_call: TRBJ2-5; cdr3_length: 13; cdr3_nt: TGTGCCAGCAGACCTGAGGCCAAAGAGACCCAGTACTTC; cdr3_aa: CASRPEAKETQYF
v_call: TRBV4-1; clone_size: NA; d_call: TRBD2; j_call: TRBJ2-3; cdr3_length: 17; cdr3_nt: TGCGCCAGCAGCGTACAAGCCGGGACTAGCGGAACAGATACGCAGTATTTT; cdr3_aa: CASSVQAGTSGTDTQYF
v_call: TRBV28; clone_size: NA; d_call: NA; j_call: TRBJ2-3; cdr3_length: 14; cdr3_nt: TGTGCCAGCAGGAACACGGGGGCTACAGATACGCAGTATTTT; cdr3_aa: CASRNTGATDTQYF
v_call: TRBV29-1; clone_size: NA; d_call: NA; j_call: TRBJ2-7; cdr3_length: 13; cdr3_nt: TGCAGCGTCCGGCCCAAGGAGTCTTACGAGCAGCACTTC; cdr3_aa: CSVRPKESYEQHF
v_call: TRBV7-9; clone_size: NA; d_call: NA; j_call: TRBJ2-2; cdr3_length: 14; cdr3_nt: TGTGCCAGCAGCTTAGAGGCTAGCGTCGGGGAGCTGTTTTTT; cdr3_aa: CASSLEASVGELFF
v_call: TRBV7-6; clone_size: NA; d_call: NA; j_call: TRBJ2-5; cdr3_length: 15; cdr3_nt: TGTGCCAGCAGCCCCACCCTACTAGGGCGGGAGACCCAGTACTTC; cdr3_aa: CASSPTLLGRETQYF
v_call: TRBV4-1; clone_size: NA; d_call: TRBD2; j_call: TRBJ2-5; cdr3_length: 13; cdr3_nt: TGCGCCACCTCTCCGGGACTAGAAGAGACCCAGTACTTC; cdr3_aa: CATSPGLEETQYF
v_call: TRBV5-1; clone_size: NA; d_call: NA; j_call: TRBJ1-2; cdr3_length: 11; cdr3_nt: TGCGCCAGCAGCTTGGATGGCGGCTACACCTTC; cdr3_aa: CASSLDGGYTF
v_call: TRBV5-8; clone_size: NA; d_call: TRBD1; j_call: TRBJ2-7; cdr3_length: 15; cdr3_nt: TGTGCCAGCAGCTACCGGGACAGCCCATCCTACGAGCAGTACTTC; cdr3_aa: CASSYRDSPSYEQYF
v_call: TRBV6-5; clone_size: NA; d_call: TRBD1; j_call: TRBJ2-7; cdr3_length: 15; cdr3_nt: TGTGCCAGCAGCGAAAATCCGGGACAGGGGGCTTATGAGTACTTC; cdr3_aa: CASSENPGQGAYEYF
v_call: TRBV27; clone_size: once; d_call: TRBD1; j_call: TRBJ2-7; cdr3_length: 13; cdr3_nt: TGTGCCAGCAGCACGGACAGGGGCTACGAGCAGTACTTC; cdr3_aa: CASSTDRGYEQYF
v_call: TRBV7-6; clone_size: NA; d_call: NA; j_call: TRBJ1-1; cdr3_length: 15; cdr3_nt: TGTGCCAGCAGCCCCACCCAGGGGATGAACACTGAAGCTTTCTTT; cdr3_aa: CASSPTQGMNTEAFF
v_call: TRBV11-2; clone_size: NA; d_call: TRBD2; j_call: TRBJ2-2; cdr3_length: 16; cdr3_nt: TGTGCCAGCACCTTGCCGGGACTAGACTTTCTCGGGGAGCTGTTTTTT; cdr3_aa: CASTLPGLDFLGELFF
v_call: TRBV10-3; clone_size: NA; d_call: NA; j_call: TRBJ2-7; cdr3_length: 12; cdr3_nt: TGTGCCATCAGTGAGTACGGTTACGAGCAGTACTTC; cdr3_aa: CAISEYGYEQYF
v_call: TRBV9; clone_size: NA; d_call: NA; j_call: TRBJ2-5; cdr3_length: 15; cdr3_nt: TGTGCCAGCAGCTCTGAGTCAGCCCCGGTGGGGGCCCAGTACTTC; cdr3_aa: CASSSESAPVGAQYF
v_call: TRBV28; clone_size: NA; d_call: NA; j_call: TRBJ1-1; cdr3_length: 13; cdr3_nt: TGTGCCAGCAAACTGGACCTGAACACTGAAGCTTTCTTT; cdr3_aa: CASKLDLNTEAFF
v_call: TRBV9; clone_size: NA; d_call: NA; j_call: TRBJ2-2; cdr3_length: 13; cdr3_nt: TGTGCCAGCAGCCCCACGGCAATCGGGGAGCTGTTTTTT; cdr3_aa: CASSPTAIGELFF
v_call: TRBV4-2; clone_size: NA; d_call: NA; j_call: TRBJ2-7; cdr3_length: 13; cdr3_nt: TGTGCCAGCAGCCACTCCCCAGGGCACGAGCAGTACTTC; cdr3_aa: CASSHSPGHEQYF